The clone carrying this T cell receptor (beta chain) has more than one count but fewer than ten. The target antigen is unknown. Germline CDR1 reads SGHVS; CDR2 reads FNYEAQ. V lost 0 bases and J 1 base, leaving 6 bases between the germline ends. The CDR3 sequence is 14 residues long. MiXCR, applied by TCRdb to the 5' RACE reads, yields one record per CDR3 protein. The profile shows around 350,000 distinct CDR3 sequences, more than 5.5% of them singletons. The data were obtained in a study of T cells after yellow fever vaccination. Study findings and constraints: A minor fraction of clonotypes spanned both CD4 and CD8 compartments. Abundant contaminating clonotypes from the bulk population could appear in FACS-sorted repertoires. Post-booster repertoires again held most primary-vaccination clones (about 95% CD4, roughly 88% CD8).

The starting material was PBMCs, obtained 5 days after the yellow fever booster vaccination. V usage is TRBV7-6 and J usage is TRBJ1-1; the D is unclear. The source is a man under 40 who received the YFV17D yellow fever vaccine. DNA for the CDR3: TGTGCCAGCAGCTTAGCAGTGGGGAACACTGAAGCTTTCTTT. Encoded protein: CASSLAVGNTEAFF.